This T cell receptor beta chain originates from a study of vaccination effects on CD4 cells after COVID-19. Study-level points and caveats: There was marked clonal contraction among infection- and vaccine-induced clones late after vaccination.

Sequencing followed a ViraFEST assay step that expanded antigen-specific CD4+ T cells with viral peptide pools. Culturing for roughly 9 days preceded CD4+ T cell isolation. Either the mRNA-1273 or the BNT162b2 vaccine was given to participants as two doses. None of the vaccinated had previously contracted SARS-CoV-2, and their nucleocapsid antibodies tested negative. Some 2 million PBMC per well received 10 IU/ml IL-2 and approximately 9.2 ug/ml peptides in culture. On days 3 and 7, fresh IL-2 medium replaced half the medium. Here immunoSEQ multiplex PCR was the method, and the copy in TCRdb shows in-frame clones only, minus some. The sample comprises 20,000 to 30,000 clones, around 63% of which are singletons, and approximately 8.2% rests with the top ten. The CDR3 covers 15 residues. Looked up from germline, CDR1 is SNHLY and CDR2 is FYNNEI. V was trimmed by 8 bases and J by 5 bases, leaving 21 bases between them.

A note on this clone: Antigen: not known.

The chain employs TRBV2 and TRBJ1-2, with D possibly being TRBD1 (5 bases). The sample here was CD4+ T cells from PBMCs cultured with SARS-CoV-2 spike peptides, taken after COVID-19 vaccination. The sequence derives from a human donor who received a COVID-19 vaccine. The CDR3 region has the DNA TGTGCCAGCCCGGCAATGGGGGATGGGGGGTATGGCTACACCTTC. Translating it yields CASPAMGDGGYGYTF.